The 14 T cell receptor beta chains listed next were all sequenced from one sample in a study of cytomegalovirus exposure and HLA in healthy donors. TCRdb keeps only in-frame clones here, not all; method: immunoSEQ multiplex PCR. This table has 100,000 to 120,000 clones, roughly 87% appearing once. The sample consisted of PBMCs. These receptors were collected from a woman between 18 and 29 years old in good health and CMV-seronegative.

This sequence joins TRBV7-9 and TRBJ2-7; D possibly corresponds to TRBD2 (5 bases). CDR1 is SEHNR, CDR2 FQNEAQ, per germline (reference sequence). Trimming stripped 0 bases from V and 6 bases from J, with 15 bases between. The CDR3 has 15 amino acids. CDR3 sequence (DNA): TGTGCCAGCAGCTTAGCTCGGGGTACAAACGGCGAGCAGTACTTC. Translation gives CASSLARGTNGEQYF.

In the case of this clone: Other nucleotide sequences from this sample produce the same CDR3. In nucleotides, the CDR3 is TGTGCCAGCAGCTTAGGGGGCTACACAGATACGCAGTATTTT. Protein: CASSLGGYTDTQYF. J is TRBJ2-3 and V is TRBV7-2, with D perhaps TRBD1 (5 bases). The CDR3 is 14 residues long. V lost 1 base and J lost 2, with 7 bases in between. Germline-derived CDR1 and CDR2 are SGHTA and FQGNSA.

The CDR3 DNA reads TGTGCCAGCAGCGCCCACCGCGGGTCTGGAAACACCATATATTTT. Protein: CASSAHRGSGNTIYF. This chain links TRBV9 with TRBJ1-3; the D is unclear. The length of the CDR3 is 15 residues. Trimming stripped 3 bases from V and 1 base from J, with 11 bases between. Per the germline V gene, CDR1 is SGDLS and CDR2 is YYNGEE.

This clone has only one observation. The chain carries TRBV6-5 and TRBJ2-7; tentative D call: TRBD2 (5 bases). Trimming stripped 7 bases from V and 4 bases from J, with 14 bases between. From germline, CDR1 is MNHEY and CDR2 SVGAGI. This CDR3 has 13 residues. DNA of the CDR3: TGTGCCAGCACCGCCATACGAGGGTACGAGCAGTACTTC. Its protein product is CASTAIRGYEQYF.

This rearrangement joins TRBV9 to TRBJ2-7; D is possibly TRBD2 (6 bases). V dropped 4 bases and J dropped 3 bases, with 20 bases sitting between them. CDR1 is SGDLS, CDR2 YYNGEE, per germline. The CDR3 covers 16 residues. CDR3 coding DNA: TGTGCCAGCAGCCCCCGTTCTGTAGGAGGGAGCTACGAGCAGTACTTC. Translation gives CASSPRSVGGSYEQYF.

This clone was observed a single time. The chain uses TRBV19 and TRBJ1-6, with D possibly TRBD1 on 5 matching bases. Looked up from germline, CDR1 is LNHDA and CDR2 is SQIVND (reference sequence). The length of the CDR3 is 14 residues. The germline V and J ends were trimmed by 5 bases and 7 bases, with 12 bases remaining between them. The DNA of the CDR3 is TGTGCCAGTAGTTGGCAGGGTTCAAATTCACCCCTCCACTTT. This translates into CASSWQGSNSPLHF.

This chain uses TRBV25-1 with TRBJ1-2; 7 nucleotides align to TRBD1. V lost 3 bases to trimming and J lost 5 bases; unmatched junction nucleotides: 9. The germline gives CDR1 MGHDK, CDR2 SYGVNS. The CDR3 extends over 15 amino acids. CDR3 nucleotide sequence: TGTGCCAGCAGTGAGACGGGACAGAATAGTTATGGCTACACCTTC. Its translation: CASSETGQNSYGYTF.

The V call is TRBV5-1, the J call TRBJ2-3, with 7 bases identical to TRBD1. The CDR3 is 15 residues long. The V and J ends lost 7 bases and 1 base, in that order; junction bases with no gene match: 9. From germline, CDR1 is SGHRS and CDR2 YFSETQ. CDR3 DNA sequence: TGCGCCAGCGGGGAAGGGACAGCCGGCACAGATACGCAGTATTTT. Translating it yields CASGEGTAGTDTQYF.

This sequence joins TRBV2 and TRBJ2-7; D perhaps matches TRBD2 (6 bases). Germline assignment: CDR1 SNHLY and CDR2 FYNNEI. The CDR3 loop spans 13 amino acids. Trimming left V 6 bases short and J 4 bases short, with 13 bases between. As DNA, the CDR3 is TGTGCCAGCAGGGTACTAGCAGGATACGAGCAGTACTTC. Translating it yields CASRVLAGYEQYF.

Remarks on this clone: At one of its ends the junction is not consistent with the germline gene, which may arise from a read error. The chain is built from TRBV7-3 and TRBJ2-1; D ambiguous. Germline loops: CDR1 SGHTA, CDR2 FQGTGA. CDR3 size: 15 residues. This CDR3 is CASSLTVSAYSEQFF. In nucleotides, the CDR3 is TGTGCCAGCAGCTTAACGGTCTCGGCCTACAGTGAGCAGTTCTTC.

This chain links TRBV5-1 with TRBJ1-2, with TRBD1 matching over 7 bases. Germline CDR1 is SGHRS and CDR2 is YFSETQ. The length of the CDR3 is 15 residues. The V gene end was trimmed by 2 bases and the J gene end by 4 bases; junction bases not matched to a gene: 8. Here the CDR3 reads CASSLLSRGAYGYTF. CDR3 nucleotide sequence: TGCGCCAGCAGCTTACTAAGCAGGGGGGCCTATGGCTACACCTTC. The whole variable domain, filled in from reference TRBV5-1 and TRBJ1-2, reads KAGVTQTPRYLIKTRGQQVTLSCSPISGHRSVSWYQQTPGQGLQFLFEYFSETQRNKGNFPGRFSGRQFSNSRSEMNVSTLELGDSALYLCASSLLSRGAYGYTFGSGTRLTVV.

The chain is built from TRBV7-3 and TRBJ2-3; no clear D. The V end was cut by 1 base, the J end by 0 bases, with 8 bases between. The CDR3 extends over 15 amino acids. The germline V gene encodes CDR1 SGHTA and CDR2 FQGTGA. CDR3 protein: CASSLSSYSTDTQYF. DNA of the CDR3: TGTGCCAGCAGCTTAAGTAGCTATAGCACAGATACGCAGTATTTT.

V usage is TRBV7-2 and J usage is TRBJ2-3, with 8 nucleotides matching TRBD2. The germline gives CDR1 SGHTA, CDR2 FQGNSA. The CDR3 sequence is 14 residues long. Trimming cost V 4 bases and J 2 bases; bases outside gene matches: 2. Written as DNA, the CDR3 is TGTGCCAGCAGCTCAGGACTAGCCACAGATACGCAGTATTTT. Its translation: CASSSGLATDTQYF. The complete variable domain, with remaining parts taken from reference TRBV7-2 and TRBJ2-3, reads GAGVSQSPSNKVTEKGKDVELRCDPISGHTALYWYRQSLGQGLEFLIYFQGNSAPDKSGLPSDRFSAERTGGSVSTLTIQRTQQEDSAVYLCASSSGLATDTQYFGPGTRLTVL.

Concerning this clone: At one boundary the junction diverges from the germline segment, which might be a read error. This rearrangement joins TRBV30 to TRBJ2-3; tentatively, D is TRBD2 (6 bases). Germline CDR1 is GTSNPN and CDR2 is SVGIG (reference sequence). The CDR3 consists of 18 residues. The DNA for the CDR3 is TGTGCCTGGAGTGCCCGACGACTTGGAGGGCGTAGCACAGACACGCAGTATTTT. It yields the protein CAWSARRLGGRSTDTQYF.